This TCR beta chain was profiled in a study of identical twins (dated by TCRdb to 2016 to 2017). Describing the broader study: TCR alpha and beta repertoires from monozygotic twins, unrelated adults of various ages and cord blood were deep-sequenced to test whether fetal clonotypes persist. To rule out contamination, the twin experiments were replicated at different times with different library preparation protocols. The research as a whole found: A weaker excess of twin sharing was found in beta out-of-frame sequences because the signal-to-noise ratio was lowered by fewer shared sequences. Fewer insertions were carried by abundant cord blood beta clonotypes, a similar but weaker trend appeared in young adult naive repertoires, and no such trend appeared in memory repertoires. Invariant T cells such as MAIT and iNKT could partly confound zero-insertion analyses, although diverse VJ usage argued against such confounding for most clonotypes. Because the same donors could not be followed over many years, the conclusions relied on cross-sectional statistical analysis. Out-of-frame TCR alpha sharing in monozygotic twins was systematically underestimated by recombination models, whereas sharing between unrelated individuals was in agreement with the recombination models. Compared with coincidental sharing between unrelated individuals, out-of-frame TCR alpha sequences shared between twins showed an excess of sequences with low generation probability.

CDR1 and CDR2 are drawn from the germline V gene: WSHSY, SAAADI. Trimming at the junction amounts to 8 bases on V and 6 bases on J, and the germline ends lie 15 bases apart. The CDR3 runs 13 residues from the cysteine to the phenylalanine. The only DNA kept is the CDR3, 39 bases in frame from the first base. Every donor in the study was a healthy Caucasian. Three pairs of female monozygotic twins, all aged about 18 to 29 years, made up the twin cohort. RNA for TCR libraries was isolated from peripheral blood mononuclear cells. The sample holds a few counts of this clonotype. The specificity of this receptor is unknown. No base-level quality is on record; no much larger clone is a single base apart. The library was obtained by 5' RACE. Sequencing was carried out with an Illumina HiSeq 2000. Template switching added a universal primer binding site, and the final cDNA carried a unique molecular identifier that allowed TCR cDNA molecules to be counted accurately. First-strand cDNA for TCR alpha and beta chains was synthesized from specific primers in the conserved constant-segment region. Each cDNA library was double barcoded, with a SMART-Mk sample barcode plus Illumina barcodes, to control for contamination. TruSeq adapter sequences, together with Illumina sample barcodes, were added in two successive PCR steps. Sequencing of the TCR alpha and beta cDNA libraries was done on the Illumina HiSeq platform using custom primers. Per the authors' processing: Raw reads were processed with MiGEC to extract unique molecular identifiers, and MiXCR was used to determine CDR3 positions. Recombination models were inferred per individual with the repgenHMM and IGoR tools using an EM algorithm. The tcR package in R was used for shared clonotype analysis, with sharing normalized by the product of cloneset sizes. To study raw recombination free of thymic and clonal selection effects, out-of-frame nonproductive sequences were analyzed. TCRdb redid the processing of the public reads, applying fastp at Q25 and MiXCR, and retained in-frame beta chains. Identical CDR3 protein sequences are pooled into one entry, listed with their most common genes and DNA. What appears here as the V and J calls and clone size reflects TCRdb's work, not the paper's. The table for this sample lists roughly 720,000 distinct CDR3 sequences; 18% of them were counted only once. The ten biggest clones cover under 15% of the sample.

In addition, the sample was reused for a study of T cells expressing NK-cell markers. As that second paper reports: TCR beta-chain repertoires were profiled in sorted CD3+CD56+NKG2C+, CD3+CD56+NKG2C- and CD3+CD56-NKG2C+ T-cell subsets from several donors. Among the eight sequenced donors, only one was HCMV-seronegative, while the other seven were HCMV-seropositive. In several experiments an anti-gammadeltaTCR antibody was added to restrict sorting to alphabetaTCR-expressing T cells. For five or six donors, the dominant CD3+CD56+NKG2C+ clonotypes were among the top 10 CD8+ clonotypes and accounted for about 1.0-7.0% of CD8+ T cells. Those dominant clonotypes were again the most abundant among CD3+CD56-NKG2C+ cells in several donors, at roughly 25-60.1%. Whether the expanded NKG2C-expressing T cell clones were specific for HCMV antigens was left unclear. Randomly selected healthy volunteers, three men and five women, were used as the eight sequenced donors. HCMV serostatus was determined by detecting HCMV-specific IgG in serum with a commercial ELISA kit. For roughly six donors, bulk peripheral blood T-cell repertoires were additionally sequenced from unsorted PBMC. MIGEC was used to demultiplex reads and group reads by UMI, and MiTCR was used to assemble and quantify clonotypes. Only TCR cDNA sequences supported by at least two reads were kept to exclude erroneous sequences. The tcR package was used for downstream repertoire analysis, and clonotypes were matched between fractions using CDR3 nucleotide sequence together with V segment. VDJmatch was used to annotate antigen specificity against VDJdb, with one amino acid substitution in CDR3 allowed.

This sequence originates from a woman between 18 and 29 years old in good health. Sequencing was performed on PBMCs. Recombination connected TRBV10-2 to TRBJ2-3; the D region possibly corresponds to TRBD1 (6 bases align). The DNA sequence is given as TGCGCCAGCCTCCGGGCCCAGGGGGATACGCAGTATTTT. This sequence encodes CASLRAQGDTQYF.